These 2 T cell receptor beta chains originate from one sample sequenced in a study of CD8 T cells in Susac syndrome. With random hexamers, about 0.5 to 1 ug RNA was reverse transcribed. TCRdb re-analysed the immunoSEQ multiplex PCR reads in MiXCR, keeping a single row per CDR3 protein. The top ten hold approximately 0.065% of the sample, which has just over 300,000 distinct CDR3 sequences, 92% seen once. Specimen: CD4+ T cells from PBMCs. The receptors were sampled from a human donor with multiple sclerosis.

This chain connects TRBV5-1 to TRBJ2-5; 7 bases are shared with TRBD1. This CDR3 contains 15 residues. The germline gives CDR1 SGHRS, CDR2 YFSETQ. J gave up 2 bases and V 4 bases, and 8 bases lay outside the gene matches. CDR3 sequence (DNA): TGCGCCAGCAGCCCGATAGACAGGGTACAAGAGACCCAGTACTTC. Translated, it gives CASSPIDRVQETQYF.

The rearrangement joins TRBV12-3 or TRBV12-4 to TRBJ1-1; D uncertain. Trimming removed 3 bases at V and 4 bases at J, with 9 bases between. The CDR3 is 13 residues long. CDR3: CASSLVGSTEAFF. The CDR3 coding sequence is TGTGCCAGCAGTTTGGTGGGGAGCACTGAAGCTTTCTTT.